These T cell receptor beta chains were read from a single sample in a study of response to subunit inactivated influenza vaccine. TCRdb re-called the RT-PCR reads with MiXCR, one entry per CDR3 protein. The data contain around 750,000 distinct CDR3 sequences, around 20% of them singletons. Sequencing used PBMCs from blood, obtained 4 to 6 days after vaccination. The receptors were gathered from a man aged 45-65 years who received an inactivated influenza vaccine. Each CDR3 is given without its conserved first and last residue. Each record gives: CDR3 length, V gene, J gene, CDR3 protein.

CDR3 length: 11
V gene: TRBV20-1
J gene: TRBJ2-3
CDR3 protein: SAPGTPTDTQY

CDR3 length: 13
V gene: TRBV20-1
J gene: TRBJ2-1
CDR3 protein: SACFRDRGRNEQF

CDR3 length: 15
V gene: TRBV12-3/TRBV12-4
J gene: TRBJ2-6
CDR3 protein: ASTWTSGGVGANVLT

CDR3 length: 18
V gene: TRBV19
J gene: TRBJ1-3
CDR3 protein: ASKSVGTRRPTSSGNTIY

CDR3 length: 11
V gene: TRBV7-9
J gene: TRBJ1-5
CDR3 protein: ASSSEGRQPQH

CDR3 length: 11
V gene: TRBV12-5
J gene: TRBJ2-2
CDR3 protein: ASGLANTGELF

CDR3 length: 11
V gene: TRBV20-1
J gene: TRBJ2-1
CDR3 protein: SARGTVYNEQF

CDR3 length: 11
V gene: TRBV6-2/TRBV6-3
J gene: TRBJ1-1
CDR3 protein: ASSDPEKAEAF

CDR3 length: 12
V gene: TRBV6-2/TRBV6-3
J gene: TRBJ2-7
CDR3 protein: ASSYFETSAEQY

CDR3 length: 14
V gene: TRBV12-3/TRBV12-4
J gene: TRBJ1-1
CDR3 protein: ASSPDRGGGATEAF

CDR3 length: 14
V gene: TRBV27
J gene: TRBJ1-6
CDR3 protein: ASSLTRTGYNSPLH

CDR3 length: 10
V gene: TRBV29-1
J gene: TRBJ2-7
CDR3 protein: SVIGTAYEQY

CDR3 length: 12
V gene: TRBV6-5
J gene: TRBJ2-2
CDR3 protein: ASSYSGLSGELF

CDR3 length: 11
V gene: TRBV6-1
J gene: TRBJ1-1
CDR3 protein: ASSTTGDTEAF

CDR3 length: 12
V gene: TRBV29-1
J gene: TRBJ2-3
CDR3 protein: SVYRGLGTDTQY

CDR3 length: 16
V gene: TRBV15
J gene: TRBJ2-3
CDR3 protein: ATSRGVWGLSLTDTQY

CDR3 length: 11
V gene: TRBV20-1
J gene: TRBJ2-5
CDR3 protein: SGKDRVQETQY

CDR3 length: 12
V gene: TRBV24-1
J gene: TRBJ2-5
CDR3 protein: ATSETNSKETQY

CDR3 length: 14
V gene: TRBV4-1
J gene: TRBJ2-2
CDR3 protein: ASSHRMDRGTGELF

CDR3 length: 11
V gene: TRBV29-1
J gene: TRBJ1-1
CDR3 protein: SVERELNTEAF